This T cell receptor beta chain was captured by sequencing in a study of cytomegalovirus exposure and HLA in healthy donors (dated by TCRdb to 2016 to 2017). Background on the whole study: An earlier analysis of 550 to 700 of the donors reported about 250 Gb of sequence data and around 120 million unique TCR beta sequences from 150 million to 200 million T cells. An earlier analysis of 500 to 650 of the donors applied high-throughput TCR beta sequencing to assess whether each TCR beta V gene segment acted as functional or pseudogenic. Class I and class II HLA loci were covered by the typing at four-digit resolution. A later genetic analysis took genome-wide SNP genotypes for about 55% of the roughly 670 donors and used that subset as a discovery cohort. The study used immunosequencing to profile the T cell repertoires of about 670 subjects and linked those repertoires to cytomegalovirus serostatus. A handful of DR-DQ haplotypes were handled as single units for association and clustering because linkage in the cohort was strong. Among about 400 genotyped donors of the cohort, an average of roughly 230,000 unique TCR beta nucleotide sequences was sequenced per donor, of which about 20% were non-productive. Donor age, sex, ethnicity and CMV serostatus were compiled together with the repertoire data. Every repertoire in the discovery cohort had been generated on one and the same sequencing platform. Typing coverage varied by locus: about 620-630 donors for A, B, C, DRB1 and DQB1; around 560 for DQA1; more than 600 for DPA1; around 490 for DPB1. To predict cytomegalovirus infection status, the study brought together high-throughput TCR immunosequencing, statistical association of individual TCRs with disease status, and machine learning. The study aimed to test whether cataloging public T cell receptors could reveal signatures of past pathogen exposure. The later analysis used no new phenotypic data to find candidate immune exposures, relying instead on TCR beta sequences and their occurrence across donors. Of the roughly 400 genotyped donors, roughly 80% were placed in the genetic ancestry cluster associated with self-reported Caucasian donors. An early release that covered about 600 HLA-typed donors contained about 300 gigabases of sequencing data and about 93 million unique TCR sequences. A separate validation cohort of about 110 different subjects was used in addition to the roughly 670-subject first cohort. In a later analysis, previously published TCR beta repertoires from several hundred donors were re-analyzed and high-resolution HLA genotyping was added so that TCR occurrence patterns could be studied.

The cohort comprised several hundred healthy bone marrow donors. All cohort members were sampled while nominally healthy, although unrecorded immune exposures were likely present. The donor tested CMV seropositive, placing the donor among the 289 seropositive members of the cohort. Each donor provided a peripheral blood sample, and peripheral blood mononuclear cells were used for TCR beta sequencing. The Qiagen DNeasy Blood Extraction Kit was used to extract genomic DNA from the blood cell samples. Note on this clone: It lacks a known antigen. There are no base qualities to consult, and no much larger clone falls within one base.

The library was made by the immunoSEQ multiplex PCR assay. For the multiplex PCR, a mixture combining 60 forward primers for TCR Vbeta segments and 13 reverse primers for TCR Jbeta segments was used. The CDR3 region of rearranged TCR beta genes was amplified from genomic DNA by a multiplex PCR assay. The amplified TCR beta libraries were sequenced on the Illumina HiSeq System as 87-base-pair reads. The study's processing was this. Across the 700 or so repertoires, a later analysis counted around 80 million unique TCR beta chains, approximately 12 million of which were shared by at least two donors. Raw reads were error-corrected and collapsed into unique sequences with a nearest-neighbor algorithm that merged closely related sequences to remove PCR and sequencing errors. To assign V, D and J gene segments, CDR3 sequences were aligned to IMGT reference sequences. Each retained sequence needed at least a six-nucleotide match to both a V gene segment and a J gene segment. A rearrangement counted as productive if the CDR3 had no stop codons and remained in frame with V and J, and every other rearrangement counted as non-productive. CDR3 was defined according to IMGT convention as the region running from the second conserved V-encoded cysteine to the conserved J-encoded phenylalanine. The earlier analysis of roughly 590 of the donors excluded any sequence lacking an unambiguous match to a single V gene segment. An earlier analysis of 587 of the donors classified V segments as functional when productive rearrangements were above 56.7% and as segregating when the standard deviation between donors was above 5%. A statistical classification framework was built for diagnosing cytomegalovirus status from the catalog of TCR beta chain sequences. V and J gene assignment, in a later analysis, came from comparing TCR nucleotide sequences with IMGT/GENE-DB human TR gene sequences. Using the TCRdist pipeline, a later analysis assigned CDR3 sequences along with most-parsimonious VDJ recombination scenarios. In a later analysis, each TCR beta chain was defined by its CDR3 amino acid sequence together with its V-gene family, and reads without a unique V-gene family were excluded. In a later analysis, 450 to 600 highly shared, low-generation-probability nucleotide sequences were removed to address suspected cross-contamination and a sequencing artifact. A later analysis calculated a clonal expansion index for each public chain from normalized within-repertoire ranks of inferred template counts. A later analysis computed generation probabilities with a VDJ recombination model fitted to out-of-frame rearrangements, and checked the results against IGoR. A later analysis scored TCR-TCR, TCR-HLA and TCR-CMV co-occurrence with hypergeometric tests, applying a repertoire-size bias correction to TCR pairs. A later analysis estimated false discovery rates by permuting HLA or CMV assignments 20 times. A later analysis grouped co-occurring TCRs with DBSCAN, adding TCRdist sequence similarity when clustering within HLA-allele-positive subsets. Repertoires with fewer than 30,000 or more than 120,000 public chains, plus five repertoires with anomalous nucleotide sharing, were excluded from co-occurrence clustering. TCRdb took over this immuneACCESS table, retaining in-frame rearrangements with V and J assigned. Such tables are incomplete; in checked studies, under half of the missing clones stem from an unresolved V gene, and the remainder is unexplained. The D gene and trimming were derived from the DNA, and the V and J assignments and clone size from that table. Recorded for this sample are 90,000 to 120,000 clones; roughly a tenth of them occurred a single time. The ten largest clones add up to less than 6% of the sample.

What the work shows at the level of the full study, not this receptor alone: In an earlier analysis of over 550 of the donors, most TCR beta V segments were observed in productive rearrangements about 87% or about 30% of the time, broadly matching IMGT annotations. Most TCR sequences were seen in very few donors, while some public TCRs were found in many individuals. A cluster of highly shared sequence variants was judged likely to represent a technical artifact of the sequencing pipeline. The classifier was reported to diagnose cytomegalovirus status with high specificity and sensitivity in both the original cohort and the validation cohort. Sequencing depth was assumed to be roughly uniform across donors in the presence/absence analyses, though that assumption may not hold. According to a later genetic analysis, donors in an Asian-associated ancestry cluster had fewer N-insertions in productive TCRs than the roughly 660-donor mean. A further reported finding was that TCR beta sequences accurately predicted the HLA-A and HLA-B alleles for most subjects in the first cohort. A later analysis found that TCR association rates varied across HLA loci, with DRB1 alleles showing the most associated TCRs and HLA-C alleles the fewest. Specific HLA alleles were associated with 16,951 TCR beta sequences at a false discovery rate of 0.05 in a later analysis. CMV serostatus was the only immune exposure information available for the cohort. The study gave a list of 150 to 200 TCR beta chains associated with cytomegalovirus. In this cohort, only TCR beta chains were sequenced, and detectable features were limited by the absence of alpha or paired-chain data. The earlier analysis of 450 to 700 of the donors excluded seventeen rarely observed V segments, including chromosome 9 orphons, because counts were too low. Compared with equally common non-associated chains, HLA-associated TCR beta chains in a later analysis were more clonally expanded and had lower generation probabilities. When HLA alleles, especially DR and DQ, strongly co-occurred, TCR associations were difficult to assign to individual alleles. Some IMGT-functional V segments, including TRBV6-2 and TRBV6-3, could not be distinguished by the 87-base-pair reads and were therefore excluded. Most CMV-associated TCR beta chains appeared to be HLA-restricted in a later analysis, and the HLA associations seemed to be driven largely by CMV exposure. Because HLA typing was missing for some donors at each locus, association tests included only the typed subset. In vitro tests confirmed that a few of the cytomegalovirus-associated TCR beta chains recognize cytomegalovirus antigens. An association between a missense DCLRE1C variant and V-gene and J-gene trimming of TCR beta chains was found in a later genetic analysis and replicated in an independent cohort. Linkage disequilibrium might explain the correlated functional status among segregating V segments, but an unknown experimental factor could not be excluded. A later analysis reported that several top co-occurrence clusters appeared linked to parvovirus B19, influenza, CMV and Epstein-Barr virus. The authors suggested that the approach could potentially be generalized to other disease states and immunological phenotypes.

The germline V gene specifies SGHRS as CDR1 and YFSETQ as CDR2. For this chain, trimming is 4 bases at the V end and 3 bases at the J end, and the number of junction bases without a gene match is 15. Its CDR3 holds 17 amino acids, cysteine through phenylalanine. This entry keeps only the CDR3 DNA: 51 bases, framed from base 1. Sequenced sample: PBMCs. This clonotype was obtained from a man aged 40-55 years in good health and CMV-seropositive. This chain joins TRBV5-1 to TRBJ2-7, with TRBD1 identical over 8 junction bases. The CDR3 has the sequence CASSIPQETGANYEQYF. The sequenced DNA is TGCGCCAGCAGCATCCCCCAGGAGACAGGGGCCAACTACGAGCAGTACTTC.